This note documents a single TCR beta chain sequence. Its antigen has not been determined. It has no much larger one-base neighbor in the sample; base qualities were not kept. The data stem from a study of T cell responses to AZD1222 COVID-19 vaccine (dated by TCRdb to the early 2020s). Turning to the overall study: AZD1222 recipients whose second dose came at about 4 weeks and those whose second dose came at about 12 weeks were combined into one group, since spike-specific TCR depth and breadth did not differ between the two schedules. A total of 233 trial participants underwent TCR sequencing, of whom roughly 210 received two doses of AZD1222 and about 25 received two doses of the MenACWY control vaccine. Trial participants were enrolled by age into subgroups of 18-55, 56-69 and 70-plus years, and roughly 150, 30 and 60 TCR-sequenced participants, respectively, were included in these subgroups. Broad study findings and their caveats: After two AZD1222 doses, both the breadth and the depth of spike-specific TCRs were significantly higher than at day 0 and than in MenACWY recipients. Conclusions about previously exposed vaccinees were limited because only a handful of AZD1222 recipients were SARS-CoV-2 seropositive at baseline. Reportedly, close to half of the unique spike-specific TCRs recognized epitopes lying outside the regions that are mutated in the B.1.351 and B.1.1.7 variants. Because no samples from the day 14 peak response were available, repertoires could be characterized only after the peak T cell response. The 56-69-year group was small, and its depth increase did not reach significance, likely because of low power. Participants were mostly white British and included more females than males, and it was suggested by the authors that clonal diversity may have been underestimated. CD4 TCRs associated with the vaccine covered the entire spike protein, and the dominant responses were in regions 160-218 and 743-854.

The CDR3 regions of human TCRbeta chains were analyzed by immunosequencing. The published analysis was carried out like this. Repertoire TCRs were checked for matches against a reference library of SARS-CoV-2-specific TCRs that had been generated using the MIRA antigen-specificity platform. Breadth was defined as the fraction of unique TCRs that were SARS-CoV-2-associated. Depth was defined as the fraction of total T cells that were SARS-CoV-2-associated. Using the MIRA data, each spike-specific TCR was mapped to the spike region that the TCR reacts to and placed in a CD4 or CD8 class. Log10-transformed breadth and depth values were compared by one-way ANOVA with Sidak's multiple comparisons tests. The clones in this table, taken by TCRdb from immuneACCESS, are in-frame only. Not every clone is retained; where verified, under half of the shortfall comes from an unresolved V gene, and the cause of the rest is unknown. V and J calls and clone size are given by that table; D and trimming were obtained from the DNA. Within this sample are some 110,000 clones, with roughly 82% of them counted one time only. The ten largest make up approximately 5% of the sample.

The time point label corresponds to: baseline before first vaccination. Vaccinee samples came from UK trials COV001 and COV002, including a single-blind randomized controlled phase 2/3 trial of AZD1222 (ChAdOx1 nCoV-19) in healthy adults. Trial participant PBMC samples were collected at day 0 and day 28 after the second dose for TCRbeta chain sequencing. The CDR3 spans 16 residues, from the cysteine through the phenylalanine. The sequence is cut down to CDR3 DNA, 48 bases in frame from base 1. Deletion took 4 bases off V and 6 bases off J, with a span of 18 bases between the germline ends. Sequences SNHLY (CDR1) and FYNNEI (CDR2) are obtained from the germline V gene.

Specimen: peripheral blood, collected on day 0 of AZD1222 vaccination. The sequence derives from an adult in good health. The chain was built from TRBV2 and TRBJ2-2; TRBD2 is possibly the D segment (5 matching bases). The CDR3 sequence is CASSVRMAGTAGELFF. The DNA sequence is TGTGCCAGCAGTGTGAGGATGGCGGGTACGGCCGGGGAGCTGTTTTTT.